The rows below give T cell receptor beta chains drawn from one sample of a study of cytomegalovirus exposure and HLA in healthy donors. Sequencing used immunoSEQ multiplex PCR; TCRdb keeps in-frame clones, though not all of them. The sample shows 150,000 to 200,000 clones, approximately 71% of them seen only once. Sequencing was performed on PBMCs. All receptors derive from a male donor in good health and CMV-seronegative. Each CDR3 is given with its conserved first and last residue. Each record gives: D gene, V gene, J gene, clone size, CDR3 DNA, CDR3 protein. D genes are given only for firm matches. Size values are once, few and many counts, or a class for expanded clones, and some rows have none.

.	TRBV7-6	TRBJ1-1	.	TGTGCCAGCAGCCGAGGGTTCACTGAAGCTTTCTTT	CASSRGFTEAFF
.	TRBV5-1	TRBJ2-7	once	TGCGCCAGCAGAAATAACGACAGCCCCTACGAGCAGTACTTC	CASRNNDSPYEQYF
.	TRBV25-1	TRBJ1-5	.	TGTGCCAGCAGTGAAATACAGTCATATCAGCCCCAGCATTTT	CASSEIQSYQPQHF
.	TRBV5-1	TRBJ2-5	once	TGCGCCAGCAGTTACTCAACAGGGCAAGAGACCCAGTACTTC	CASSYSTGQETQYF
.	TRBV10-3	TRBJ1-5	.	TGTGCCATCAGAGCAGGGCGATCGGAAAATCAGCCCCAGCATTTT	CAIRAGRSENQPQHF
.	TRBV6-5	TRBJ1-5	.	TGTGCCAGCAGCGCGGACAGCGGCAATCAGCCCCAGCATTTT	CASSADSGNQPQHF
TRBD1	TRBV19	TRBJ2-7	.	TGTGCCAGTAGCTCGACAGGGGTCTACGAGCAGTACTTC	CASSSTGVYEQYF
.	TRBV19	TRBJ2-7	.	TGTGCCAGTAGAGAAAGGGGAAATACCTACGAGCAGTACTTC	CASRERGNTYEQYF
TRBD2	TRBV5-4	TRBJ2-1	.	TGTGCCAGCAACAGATTAGCGGGAGAGGATGAGCAGTTCTTC	CASNRLAGEDEQFF
TRBD1	TRBV6-5	TRBJ2-7	.	TGTGCCAGCAGTTACCGGGACAGATTCTACGAGCAGTACTTC	CASSYRDRFYEQYF
TRBD1	TRBV19	TRBJ1-1	few	TGTGCCAGTAGGCCGGGACAGGTAGAAGCTTTCTTT	CASRPGQVEAFF
TRBD2	TRBV18	TRBJ2-4	.	TGTGCCAGCTCCCCGGAGCGGGGGGTAGCCAAAAACATTCAGTACTTC	CASSPERGVAKNIQYF
.	TRBV6-1	TRBJ1-6	.	TGTGCCAGCAGCCCGGGACAAAAGAATTCACCCCTCCACTTT	CASSPGQKNSPLHF
.	TRBV2	TRBJ1-1	.	TGTGCCAGCGGCCGCGAGGGGAACACTGAAGCTTTCTTT	CASGREGNTEAFF
TRBD1	TRBV5-1	TRBJ2-7	.	TGCGCCAGCAGCTTTACAGGGGACGTTTACGAGCAGTACTTC	CASSFTGDVYEQYF
.	TRBV9	TRBJ2-2	.	TGTGCCAGCAGTTACAGGGTAGGCACCGGGGAGCTGTTTTTT	CASSYRVGTGELFF
.	TRBV28	TRBJ2-7	.	TGTGCCAGCAGTTTAGGGGGGAGTGGCCACGAGCAGTACTTC	CASSLGGSGHEQYF
.	TRBV9	TRBJ2-2	.	TGTGCCAGCAGCTACAGGGTCGCCGGGGAGCTGTTTTTT	CASSYRVAGELFF
.	TRBV30	TRBJ2-5	.	TGTGCCTGGAGCGACCATAGATTGGAGGAGACCCAGTACTTC	CAWSDHRLEETQYF
.	TRBV19	TRBJ2-7	.	TGTGCCAGTAGTCTGAGGACTGGGAGCTCCTACGAGCAGTACTTC	CASSLRTGSSYEQYF
.	TRBV4-2	TRBJ2-2	.	TGTGCCAGCAGCCAACCCATACAAATAACCGGGGAGCTGTTTTTT	CASSQPIQITGELFF
TRBD1	TRBV2	TRBJ1-6	.	TGTGCCAGCAGGCCTGGGCGAGGGGGCGGTAATTCACCCCTCCACTTT	CASRPGRGGGNSPLHF
.	TRBV4-3	TRBJ1-1	few	TGCGCCAGCAGCCACCAGACTGGAGCCGGTGGTACTGAAGCTTTCTTT	CASSHQTGAGGTEAFF
.	TRBV7-9	TRBJ1-4	few	TGTGCCGTAAACCACAGGGATAATGAAAAACTGTTTTTT	CAVNHRDNEKLFF
.	TRBV4-1	TRBJ2-2	few	TGCGCCAGCAGCCAGGGGGCGCTGGGCACCGGGGAGCTGTTTTTT	CASSQGALGTGELFF
.	TRBV9	TRBJ2-1	.	TGTGCCAGCAGCGCCCCTCCGGGACACCACAATGAGCAGTTCTTC	CASSAPPGHHNEQFF
.	TRBV4-3	TRBJ2-1	.	TGCGCCAGCAGCCAACTGTCGGGTAGCGGTAACTACAATGAGCAGTTCTTC	CASSQLSGSGNYNEQFF
.	TRBV7-3	TRBJ2-5	once	TGTGCCAGCAGCTTAGGGAGTGGCGAGACCCAGTACTTC	CASSLGSGETQYF